This TCR beta chain stems from a study of shared clonotypes between healthy human individuals. Study summary: Donors were two women and three men aged 18 to 49. Researchers assigned three CD4 naive, three CD4 memory, two CD8 naive and one CD8 memory plate to each donor.

Remarks on this clone: Its antigen is as yet unknown.

CDR3 length: 15 residues. Germline V gene lookup returns CDR1 MDHEN and CDR2 SYDVKM. The V gene lost 2 bases and the J gene lost 8 bases, with 16 bases spanning the gap. Only in-frame clones appear in the TCRdb table, and some are missing; sequencing was by immunoSEQ multiplex PCR. The sample has hundreds of thousands of clones; nearly 97% are singletons. Naive CD8 cells lacked CD45RO and underwent positive selection for CCR7, leaving out terminally differentiated effector memory CD45RA+ cells. Nashville, Tennessee was home to all donors, who were Caucasian adults. Study results and limitations: Sequencing depth was expected to influence donor clonotype sharing.

V usage is TRBV28 and J usage is TRBJ1-5, with D perhaps TRBD1 (5 bases). Material for sequencing was naive CD8+ T cells sorted from blood. The sequence was collected from a woman aged 25 to 45 in good health. For the CDR3, the DNA is TGTGCCAGCAGTTTAATTTCAGGGACCCGGGAGCCCCAGCATTTT. This translates into CASSLISGTREPQHF.